The text below deals with one T cell receptor beta chain. The antigen remains undetermined. This sample stems from a study of cytotoxic CD8 clonotypes in ibrutinib-treated CLL. Across the study: The study recorded mean values of approximately 260,000 productive templates and approximately 100,000 productive rearrangements per sample.

Whole-study findings and limits: Clonality at baseline surpassed age-matched healthy donors and tracked circulating CD8+ T-cell counts.

TCRdb's table, derived via immunoSEQ multiplex PCR, lists solely in-frame clones and lacks some. The sample has around 70,000 clones; over 75% are singletons. The input for sequencing was PBMCs, taken at disease progression, from a patient treated with ibrutinib. The TCR was taken from a human donor with chronic lymphocytic leukemia.

The DNA of the CDR3 is TGCGCCAGCAGCTTGTGGGGGCTCGCTAGCGGCCCCTCCTTCAACGAGCAGTACTTC. This encodes CASSLWGLASGPSFNEQYF. This chain joins TRBV5-1 and TRBJ2-7, with D tentatively TRBD2 (7 bases). The CDR3 runs 19 residues. The germline gives CDR1 SGHRS, CDR2 YFSETQ. With 1 base removed from V and 5 bases from J, the gap between germline ends came to 28 bases. Full variable domain (missing parts from reference TRBV5-1 and TRBJ2-7): KAGVTQTPRYLIKTRGQQVTLSCSPISGHRSVSWYQQTPGQGLQFLFEYFSETQRNKGNFPGRFSGRQFSNSRSEMNVSTLELGDSALYLCASSLWGLASGPSFNEQYFGPGTRLTVT.